These 5 T cell receptor beta chains were all obtained from the same sample, sequenced in a study of CD8 T cells in Susac syndrome. After extraction with the RNeasy kit, roughly 0.45 to 1 ug of the RNA was reverse transcribed using random hexamers. A single record per CDR3 protein comes from TCRdb applying MiXCR to the immunoSEQ multiplex PCR reads. The sample comprises under 200,000 distinct CDR3 sequences, roughly nine tenths of which are singletons, and about 0.1% rests with the top ten. The sequenced sample was CD4+ T cells from PBMCs. The receptors here all came from a human donor with Susac syndrome.

The chain recombines TRBV10-3 with TRBJ2-7; D is ambiguous. The V end lost 3 bases, the J end lost 0 bases, and 9 bases lay between the germline ends. Germline V lookup: CDR1 ENHRY, CDR2 SYGVKD. The CDR3 is 14 amino acids. The CDR3 sequence is CAISDLVSSYEQYF. CDR3 DNA sequence: TGTGCCATCAGTGACTTGGTGAGCTCCTACGAGCAGTACTTC.

The V call is TRBV2, the J call TRBJ2-5; no reliable D call. V lost 9 bases and J 5 bases, leaving 16 bases between the germline ends. The germline V gene has CDR1 SNHLY and CDR2 FYNNEI. The CDR3 extends over 13 amino acids. As DNA, the CDR3 is TGTGCCAGAAAGAAACCTGGAGCGGAGACCCAGTACTTC. The encoded protein is CARKKPGAETQYF.

The chain uses TRBV4-1 and TRBJ2-7; possible D gene TRBD1, 6 bases. V dropped 4 bases and J dropped 3 bases, with 13 bases sitting between them. The CDR3 consists of 14 residues. From germline, CDR1 is MGHRA and CDR2 YSYEKL. CDR3 loop: CASSPTGSLYEQYF. In DNA, the CDR3 is TGCGCCAGCAGCCCGACAGGCTCCCTCTACGAGCAGTACTTC.

This clonotype was seen a single time. The CDR3 reads CSGGSGLGAKNIQYF. The DNA of the CDR3 is TGCAGCGGTGGGTCGGGGCTGGGGGCCAAAAACATTCAGTACTTC. J is TRBJ2-4 and V is TRBV29-1; D may match TRBD1 or TRBD2 (5 bases each). The CDR3 has 15 residues. CDR1 and CDR2 (germline): SQVTM, ANQGSEA. The V end lost 7 bases, the J end lost 1 base, and 17 bases lay between the germline ends.

The CDR3 loop is CASSEQDQTGTQYF. The CDR3 coding sequence is TGTGCCAGCAGTGAACAGGACCAGACGGGGACCCAGTACTTC. This chain joins TRBV25-1 and TRBJ2-5, with D uncertain. This CDR3 spans 14 amino acids. Germline V gives CDR1 MGHDK, CDR2 SYGVNS. The V end was cut by 2 bases, the J end by 7 bases, with 14 bases between.